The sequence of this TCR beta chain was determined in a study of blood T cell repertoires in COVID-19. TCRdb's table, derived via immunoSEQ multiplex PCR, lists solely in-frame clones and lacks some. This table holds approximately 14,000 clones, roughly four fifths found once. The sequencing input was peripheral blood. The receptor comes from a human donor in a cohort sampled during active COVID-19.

The CDR3 region is CASSSSTDNYGYTF. The CDR3 DNA follows: TGCGCCAGCAGCTCCTCGACAGATAACTATGGCTACACCTTC. The rearrangement uses TRBV5-1 and TRBJ1-2; D possibly corresponds to TRBD1 (5 bases). Deletions cut 3 bases from V and 1 base from J, with 10 bases between. The CDR3 contains 14 residues. Germline CDR1 reads SGHRS; CDR2 reads YFSETQ.